Following are 7 T cell receptor beta chains from one sample sequenced in a study of blood T cell repertoires in COVID-19. Sequenced by immunoSEQ multiplex PCR; TCRdb stores in-frame clones only, minus some. There are fewer than 200,000 clones in the sample; 83% occur only once, and 3.5% to 4% lies in the top ten. The sequenced material came from PBMCs or T cells enriched from blood (not recorded which). The receptors here all came from a woman aged 45-59 years in a cohort exposed to, infected with or recovered from COVID-19 (not recorded which).

This clone was found once. The V call is TRBV29-1, the J call TRBJ2-4; no clear D gene. CDR3 length: 12 residues. V lost 6 bases and J lost 5, with 11 bases in between. The V gene's germline CDR1 is SQVTM and CDR2 ANQGSEA. This CDR3 is CSVSLPENIQYF. The CDR3 bases are TGCAGCGTCTCTCTCCCTGAAAACATTCAGTACTTC.

DNA for the CDR3: TGTGCCAGCAGCGTAGTCATGGGGGGAATGAACACTGAAGCTTTCTTT. The encoded protein is CASSVVMGGMNTEAFF. V gene TRBV9 combines with J gene TRBJ1-1, with D possibly TRBD1 on 5 matching bases. CDR3 size: 16 residues. Germline CDR1 SGDLS, CDR2 YYNGEE. V dropped 0 bases and J dropped 0 bases, with 12 bases sitting between them.

The chain has TRBV29-1 and TRBJ2-7; 7 nucleotides agree with TRBD2. V was clipped by 1 base and J by 2 bases; unmatched bases: 8. Germline values: CDR1 SQVTM, CDR2 ANQGSEA. This CDR3 spans 15 amino acids. CDR3 in DNA: TGCAGCGTTGAAGGGGGAGGGGTTGGAACCTACGAGCAGTACTTC. It codes for CSVEGGGVGTYEQYF.

The chain employs TRBV6-2 or TRBV6-3 and TRBJ2-5; 7 nucleotides agree with TRBD2. The V gene's germline CDR1 is MNHEY and CDR2 SVGEGT. This CDR3 contains 16 residues. Losses at the gene ends were 5 bases for V and 6 bases for J; bases not matched to a gene: 15. In DNA, the CDR3 is TGTGCCAGCAGTGCCGGGGCCATAGCGGGTGGGCAGACCCAGTACTTC. Translated: CASSAGAIAGGQTQYF.

Comment on this clone: The identical CDR3 is also encoded by other nucleotide sequences in the sample. This sequence joins TRBV9 and TRBJ2-3, with D perhaps TRBD2 (6 bases). Germline CDR1 and CDR2: SGDLS and YYNGEE. This CDR3 is 14 amino acids long. The V end lost 3 bases, the J end lost 4 bases, and 12 bases lay between the germline ends. For the CDR3, the DNA is TGTGCCAGCAGCGCCGGGGGTTTGGCAGATACGCAGTATTTT. Its translation is CASSAGGLADTQYF.

The V gene is TRBV5-1, the J gene TRBJ2-2; the D is unclear. Germline V gene sequence: CDR1 SGHRS, CDR2 YFSETQ. V lost 4 bases, J lost 2 bases, and 3 bases lay in between. CDR3 length: 12 residues. CDR3 sequence: CASSHNTGELFF. In DNA form, the CDR3 reads TGCGCCAGCAGCCATAACACCGGGGAGCTGTTTTTT.

The V and J genes are TRBV19 and TRBJ1-4; maybe TRBD1 (6 bases). This CDR3 comprises 15 residues. Germline assignment: CDR1 LNHDA and CDR2 SQIVND (reference sequence). Trimming left V 11 bases short and J 7 bases short, with 23 bases between. CDR3 region: CASREGEGVGEKLFF. The CDR3 DNA reads as TGTGCCTCCCGAGAGGGGGAAGGAGTTGGTGAAAAACTGTTTTTT. The whole variable domain, filled in from reference TRBV19 and TRBJ1-4, reads DGGITQSPKYLFRKEGQNVTLSCEQNLNHDAMYWYRQDPGQGLRLIYYSQIVNDFQKGDIAEGYSVSREKKESFPLTVTSAQKNPTAFYLCASREGEGVGEKLFFGSGTQLSVL.